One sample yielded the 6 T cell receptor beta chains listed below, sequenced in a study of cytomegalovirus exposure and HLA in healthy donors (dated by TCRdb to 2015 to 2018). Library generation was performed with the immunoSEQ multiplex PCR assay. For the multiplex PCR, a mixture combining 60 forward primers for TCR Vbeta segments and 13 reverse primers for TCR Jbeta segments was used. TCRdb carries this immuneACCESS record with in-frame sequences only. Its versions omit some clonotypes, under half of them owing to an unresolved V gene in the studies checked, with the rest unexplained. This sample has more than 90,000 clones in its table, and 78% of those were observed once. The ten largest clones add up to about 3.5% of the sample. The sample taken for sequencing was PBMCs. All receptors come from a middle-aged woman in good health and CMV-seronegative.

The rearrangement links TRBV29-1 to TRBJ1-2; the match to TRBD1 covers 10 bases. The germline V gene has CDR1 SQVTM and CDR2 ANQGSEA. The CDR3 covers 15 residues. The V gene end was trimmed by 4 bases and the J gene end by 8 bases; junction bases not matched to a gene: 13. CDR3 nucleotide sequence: TGCAGCGTTGTTGGGGGTGACAGGGGGCGCGGAGGCTACACCTTC. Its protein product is CSVVGGDRGRGGYTF.

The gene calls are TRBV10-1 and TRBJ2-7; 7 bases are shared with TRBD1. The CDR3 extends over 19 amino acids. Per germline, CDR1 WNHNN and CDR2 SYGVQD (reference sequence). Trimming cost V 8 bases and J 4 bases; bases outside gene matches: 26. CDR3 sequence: CASDFILGPPGQSKYEQYF. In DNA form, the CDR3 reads TGCGCCAGCGATTTTATATTGGGACCCCCGGGACAGTCCAAATACGAGCAGTACTTC.

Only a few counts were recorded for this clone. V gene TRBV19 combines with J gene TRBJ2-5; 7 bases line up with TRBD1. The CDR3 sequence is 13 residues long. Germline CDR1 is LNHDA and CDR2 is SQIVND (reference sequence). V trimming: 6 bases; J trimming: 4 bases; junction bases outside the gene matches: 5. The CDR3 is CASSPTGRETQYF. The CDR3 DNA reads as TGTGCCAGTAGCCCGACAGGGCGAGAGACCCAGTACTTC.

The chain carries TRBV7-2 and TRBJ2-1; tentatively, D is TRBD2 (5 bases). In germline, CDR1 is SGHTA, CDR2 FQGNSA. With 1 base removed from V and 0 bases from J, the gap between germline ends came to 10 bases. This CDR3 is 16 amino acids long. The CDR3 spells CASSLVSGSSYNEQFF. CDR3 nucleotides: TGTGCCAGCAGCTTAGTGTCGGGGAGCTCCTACAATGAGCAGTTCTTC.

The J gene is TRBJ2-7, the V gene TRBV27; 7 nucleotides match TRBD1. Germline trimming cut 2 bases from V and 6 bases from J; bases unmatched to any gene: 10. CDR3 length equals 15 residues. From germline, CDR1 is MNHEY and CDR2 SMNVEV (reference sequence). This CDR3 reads CASSLNTGAAGEQYF. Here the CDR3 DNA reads TGTGCCAGCAGTTTAAATACAGGGGCGGCGGGCGAGCAGTACTTC.

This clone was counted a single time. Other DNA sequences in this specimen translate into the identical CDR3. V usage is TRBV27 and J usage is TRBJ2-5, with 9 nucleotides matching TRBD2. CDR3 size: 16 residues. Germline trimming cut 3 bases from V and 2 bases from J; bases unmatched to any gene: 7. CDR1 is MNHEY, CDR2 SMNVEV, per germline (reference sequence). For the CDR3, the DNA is TGTGCCAGCAGTTTTAAGACTAGCGGAGCTCAAGAGACCCAGTACTTC. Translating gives CASSFKTSGAQETQYF.